This T cell receptor (beta chain) was recovered during a study of blood T cell repertoires in COVID-19 (dated by TCRdb to 2020 to 2021). At the level of the whole study: Samples covering the acute and convalescent phases of COVID-19 were provided by collaborators in the United States, Italy and Spain. Where HLA class I and class II types were available, the types were taken from metadata supplied by the sample provider, not from assay-based typing. The prospective study material was composed of cDNA or gDNA derived from T cells, B-cell-depleted T cells, or PBMCs. A de-identified subject ID, COVID-19 status, age in years and sex were almost always included in the sample metadata. The repertoires were made available in a free public database intended to serve as a resource for research on the immune response to SARS-CoV-2. The samples were drawn from two sources: the first 160 participants of the ongoing ImmuneRACE study, and 950 to 1,500 subjects contributed by 6 global collaborators. Deeply sampled blood TCRbeta repertoires from subjects exposed to, actively infected with, or recovered from COVID-19 were included in the dataset. Study-wide findings and limitations: How much clinical and demographic metadata was included differed by source and by participant, and the metadata was provided uncurated.

TCRbeta CDR3 regions were amplified from genomic DNA by means of the immunoSEQ Assay, a bias-controlled multiplex PCR. In the source study's methods: Nucleated cell counts per sample were estimated from amplification of reference gene primers within the assay. To quantify the absolute abundance of each unique TCRbeta CDR3 rearrangement, sequence reads were collapsed and filtered. For each sample, productive Simpson clonality was calculated by taking the square root of Simpson's diversity index across productive rearrangements. The immuneACCESS repertoire file appears here via TCRdb, limited to in-frame rearrangements. These files lack a portion of the clones; in checked studies, under half of the deficit traces to unresolved V genes, and the cause of the others is not known. V and J calls plus clone size are reproduced from that table; the DNA served to infer D and trimming. The sample profile shows about 140,000 clones; about 83% of them were found once. The top ten clones comprise roughly 3.4% of the sample.

Concerning this clone: The antigen it recognizes is unknown. Base qualities are not at hand, and no much larger clone is one base apart.

Reading the germline V gene gives CDR1 MNHEY and CDR2 SVGEGT. Trimming takes 2 bases off V and 2 bases off J; junction bases not matched to a gene: 2. Taken from cysteine to phenylalanine, the CDR3 has 14 residues. Here the CDR3 DNA is all that survives: 42 bases in frame from base 1. In the prospective study, participants were roughly 18 to 95 years old, resided in about two dozen geographic areas of the United States, and were enrolled through a virtual design. In the prospective study, participants were assigned to cohorts based on the clinical history participants reported in a screening survey and a study questionnaire. In the prospective study, whole blood, serum and a nasopharyngeal or oropharyngeal swab were collected from each participant by mobile phlebotomists. Participants in the prospective study had the option to provide additional blood draws and questionnaires over a roughly two-month period. Before DNA extraction, prospective study blood samples were shipped either frozen or at room temperature.

The TCR originated in a woman in her forties or fifties with acute COVID-19. The rearrangement combines TRBV6-2 or TRBV6-3 with TRBJ2-5; 7 of the junction bases match TRBD2. Source material: PBMCs or T cells enriched from blood (not recorded which). The sequence in DNA is TGTGCCAGCAGTTACGACGGGAGGCAAGAGACCCAGTACTTC. Its protein product is CASSYDGRQETQYF.